The rows below give T cell receptor beta chains drawn from one sample of a study of blood T cells in healthy people across ages. TCRdb recomputed calls from the 5' RACE reads with MiXCR, one row per CDR3 protein. The sample includes about 290,000 distinct CDR3 sequences, roughly 29% seen only once; the top ten take 29%. The sequencing sample was made of blood. The origin of the receptors is a woman between 65 and 79 years old in good health. Each CDR3 is given with its conserved first and last residue. Fields, in order: V gene, J gene, CDR3 protein.

>TRBV20-1|TRBJ2-7
CSGERVSEQYF
>TRBV7-2|TRBJ1-2
CASSATGGSNYGYTF
>TRBV12-3/TRBV12-4|TRBJ2-5
CASSLRGRETQYF
>TRBV6-5|TRBJ2-5
CASTPPGTETQYF
>TRBV5-1|TRBJ2-7
CASSPEQGGRTYF
>TRBV5-4|TRBJ2-1
CASSPRTSGIYNEQFF
>TRBV9|TRBJ2-5
CASSVGLARETQYF
>TRBV28|TRBJ1-4
CASLATNEKLFF
>TRBV20-1|TRBJ2-1
CSAVGLAGFYNEQFF
>TRBV11-2|TRBJ2-2
CASSSTKPSGINTGELFF
>TRBV12-3/TRBV12-4|TRBJ1-6
CASSLRRDRSDNSPLHF
>TRBV3-1|TRBJ1-2
CASSQAGESYGYTF
>TRBV11-1|TRBJ2-1
CASSLRTSGIYNEQFF
>TRBV21-1|TRBJ2-7
CASSIRLGQNF
>TRBV19|TRBJ2-7
CASRDHGTGTYEQYF
>TRBV20-1|TRBJ1-6
CSAREDDRGSSPLHF
>TRBV28|TRBJ2-5
CASRYGTGETQYF
>TRBV7-9|TRBJ2-1
CASSRSGTNNYNEQFF
>TRBV29-1|TRBJ2-5
CSVQSSAYEQYF
>TRBV5-1|TRBJ2-5
CASSLGDYRGGETQYF
>TRBV28|TRBJ2-6
CASSSPGFSGANVLTF
>TRBV20-1|TRBJ2-1
CSARALAAYNEQFF
>TRBV20-1|TRBJ1-3
CSARADRGPSGNTIYF
>TRBV4-2|TRBJ1-2
CASSQDNRSGRVGYTF
>TRBV3-1|TRBJ2-7
CASSQRGTNSYEQYF
>TRBV10-3|TRBJ1-3
CAIRNDRGNTIYF
>TRBV7-9|NA
CASSPRVLQETQYF
>TRBV12-3/TRBV12-4|TRBJ2-3
CASSYRRVKSDTQYF
>TRBV28|TRBJ2-3
CASSGSTRQGTQYF
>TRBV7-2|TRBJ1-5
CASSPEGRNQPQHF
>TRBV29-1|TRBJ2-5
CSTSIQQTQYF
>TRBV28|TRBJ2-7
CASSSPGPAYEQYF
>TRBV15|TRBJ2-2
CATSRGFSGELFF
>TRBV7-9|TRBJ2-1
CASSSSGRDNEQFF
>TRBV7-2|TRBJ2-5
CASSSPTSGRETQYF